A selection of T cell receptor beta chains follows, all from one sample in a study of read filtering for tumor transcriptome and immune sequencing. TCRdb analysed the reads with MiXCR anew, one entry per CDR3 protein. The table lists more than 35,000 distinct CDR3 sequences, about 14% of them singletons. What was sequenced was a population of CD138-negative cells sorted from bone marrow. Every receptor here comes from a donor at least 40 years old with multiple myeloma. CDR3s include the opening cysteine and the closing phenylalanine or tryptophan. Part of the rows lack a size; the others show once, few, many or a class for expanded clones.

v_call,clone_size,cdr3_aa
TRBV29-1,many,CSADLAFQETQYF
TRBV20-1,many,CSARALDRQETQYF
TRBV7-9,many,CASSRAGEGSGGAEAFF
TRBV19,many,CASTPTGTSYEQYF
TRBV20-1,many,CSDGLVGPSYSYEQYF
TRBV7-9,many,CASSQGVGRSSYNEQFF
TRBV27,few,CASSPLGNPLHF
TRBV11-2,many,CASSLPRSGGDSYNEQFF
TRBV24-1,many,CATSRALRADTQYF
TRBV9,many,CASSVESDTQYF
TRBV12-3/TRBV12-4,few,CASSAGQKNTEAFF
TRBV20-1,NA,CSAIGPNTDTQYF
TRBV27,many,CASRGTVHQPQHF
TRBV7-2,many,CASSRTEKRYEQYF
TRBV11-2,many,CASSRNPSSTEAFF
TRBV28,large,CASSLSTITFDEQFF
TRBV12-5,medium-sized,CASALSGGEQFF
TRBV7-9,many,CASSLDSGANVLTF